This T cell receptor beta chain is drawn from a study of blood T cells in healthy people across ages. The V and J ends lost 1 base and 6 bases, in that order; junction bases with no gene match: 3. CDR3 size: 15 residues. Germline V lookup: CDR1 MGHRA, CDR2 YSYEKL. Primers used in a second PCR of about 6 to 12 cycles were a sample-barcoded 5' primer and a J-beta primer mix. Via MiXCR, TCRdb re-called the 5' RACE reads, giving one row per CDR3 protein. The sample records around 500,000 distinct CDR3 sequences, about 27% being singletons. These data are also associated with another study on T cells of mothers and their children. That paper states: Persistent microchimeric T cell clones were not found at ~100 per million sensitivity.

The chain joins TRBV4-1 to TRBJ1-5; TRBD1 agrees at 10 bases. The sequenced sample was blood. The TCR originated in a boy under 10 years old in good health. The CDR3: CASSQGQGAVQPQHF. CDR3 sequence (DNA): TGCGCCAGCAGCCAAGGACAGGGGGCCGTTCAGCCCCAGCATTTT.